What follows describes a single T cell receptor (beta chain). Relative to the germline gene, one junction end is altered; a read error may explain this. This sample was taken from a study of shared clonotypes between healthy human individuals. In replicate PCRs of sorted subsets, around 200 ng DNA, roughly 27,000 T cell genomes, was used. Data came from immunoSEQ multiplex PCR; TCRdb stores just in-frame clones and leaves some out. The sample records roughly 2,300,000 clones, under 95% being singletons. Germline CDR1 is SGHRS and CDR2 is YFSETQ. The CDR3 has 16 residues. V gene TRBV5-1 combines with J gene TRBJ1-3, with D maybe TRBD1 (5 bases). The origin of this receptor is a man between 18 and 29 years old in good health. Some clones in this sample may be carry-over from other donors' samples. Sequencing used naive CD4+ T cells from PBMCs. The subset is: CD45RA+ positively selected. The CDR3: CASSLIWQGAGNTIYF. The CDR3 bases are TGCGCCAGCAGCTTGATTTGGCAGGGTGCTGGGAACACCATATATTTT.